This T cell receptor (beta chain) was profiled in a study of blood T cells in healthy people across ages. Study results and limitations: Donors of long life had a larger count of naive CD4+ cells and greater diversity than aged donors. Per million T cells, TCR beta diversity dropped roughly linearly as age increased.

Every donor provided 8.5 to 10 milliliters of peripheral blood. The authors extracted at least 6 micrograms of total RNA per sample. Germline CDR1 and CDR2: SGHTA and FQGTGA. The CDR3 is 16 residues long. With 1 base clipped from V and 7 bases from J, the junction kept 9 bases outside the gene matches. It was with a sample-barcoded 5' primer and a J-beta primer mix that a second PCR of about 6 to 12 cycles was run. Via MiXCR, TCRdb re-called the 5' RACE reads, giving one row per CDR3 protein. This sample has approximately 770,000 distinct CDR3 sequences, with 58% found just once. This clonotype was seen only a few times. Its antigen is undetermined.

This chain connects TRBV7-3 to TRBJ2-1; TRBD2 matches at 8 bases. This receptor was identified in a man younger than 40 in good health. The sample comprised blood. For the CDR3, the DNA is TGTGCCAGCAGCTTAATGGCGGGAGGCCCCCGAAATGAGCAGTTCTTC. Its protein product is CASSLMAGGPRNEQFF.